This TCR beta chain was recovered during a study of regulatory T cells in long-lasting Graves disease. The V gene's germline CDR1 is DFQATT and CDR2 SNEGSKA (reference sequence). There are 11 residues in the CDR3. Trimming cost V 6 bases and J 4 bases; bases outside gene matches: 2. Arm-PCR of CDR3 regions with iRepertoire HTBI primers generated TCR beta libraries. TCRdb fed the multiplex PCR reads into MiXCR, producing one record per CDR3 protein. Of 200,000 to 250,000 distinct CDR3 sequences listed, 20% were seen once; the top ten hold 14%. Described time point: newly diagnosed GD, antithyroid drugs for less than 3 months. Extracted RNA from PBMCs served as the source of the TCR library. There are many counts of this clonotype.

The V and J genes are TRBV20-1 and TRBJ2-7; 8 nucleotides match TRBD2. The input for sequencing was peripheral blood mononuclear cells (PBMCs), taken at new diagnosis, from a patient treated with antithyroid drugs. The clonotype originates from a female donor with Graves disease. The CDR3 loop reads CSAGLAYEQYF. In nucleotides, the CDR3 is TGCAGTGCCGGACTAGCATACGAGCAGTACTTC.